This T cell receptor (beta chain) derives from a study of beta chain features in type 1 diabetes. This clone appeared a few times. Its antigen is as yet unknown. Germline V gene sequence: CDR1 MDHEN, CDR2 SYDVKM. V shed 7 bases and J 7 bases; nucleotides not matched to a gene: 5. The CDR3 totals 14 residues. Of the isolated RNA, all was reverse transcribed, and so the sequenced material was expressed TCRB transcripts. About 3.6 million reads per sample on average were obtained from naive, central memory and regulatory T cell samples. The protocol was immunoSEQ multiplex PCR, while the TCRdb copy is restricted to in-frame clones and leaves out a portion. The sample has some 350,000 clones; roughly 14% are singletons. Overall study findings and caveats: Significant though moderate, a shortening of TCRB CDR3s appeared in all four CD4+ subsets of Type 1 diabetes patients. Equally in patients and controls, shorter templates might have been favored by PCR. Individuals with type 1 diabetes displayed fewer insertions and more deletions at VDJ junctions.

Sorting that relied on CD45RO/CCR7/CD25/CD127/CD95/CD27 yielded CD4+ naive, central memory, regulatory and stem cell-like memory cells. The chain is built from TRBV28 and TRBJ1-5, with 12 bases fitting TRBD1. Sequencing input: naive CD4+ T cells from blood. The sequence was obtained from a woman aged 18-29 years with type 1 diabetes. CDR3 coding DNA: TGTGCCAGCATCACGGGACAGGGGGCACAGCCCCAGCATTTT. This encodes CASITGQGAQPQHF.